The sequence of this T cell receptor (beta chain) was determined in a study of glioma-infiltrating T cells. TCR alpha and beta CDR3 regions were amplified from RNA using iRepertoire nested multiplex PCR. TCRdb re-derived calls from the multiplex PCR reads in MiXCR, one entry per CDR3 protein. The table records more than 300,000 distinct CDR3 sequences, around 45% of them present only once. CDR3 length: 17 residues. Germline-derived CDR1 and CDR2 are MDHEN and SYDVKM. V was cut by 2 bases and J by 0 bases, with 14 bases left in between. This clonotype was counted many times. This chain links TRBV28 with TRBJ1-5; weak D call: TRBD1 (6 bases). Sequenced sample: glioma tissue, nonneoplastic brain tissue, or PBMCs (not recorded which). The origin of this receptor is a human donor with low-grade glioma or glioblastoma, undergoing nonglioma brain surgery, or in good health (not recorded which). This chain's CDR3 is CASSLRWAGASNQPQHF. The CDR3 bases are TGTGCCAGCAGTTTACGATGGGCAGGGGCTAGCAATCAGCCCCAGCATTTT.